This T cell receptor beta chain was found in a study of shared T cell receptors in the human thymus. TCRdb keeps only in-frame clones here, not all; method: immunoSEQ multiplex PCR. The sample includes hundreds of thousands of clones, approximately 95% of them seen just once. CDR3 length: 15 amino acids. Germline trimming cut 5 bases from V and 1 base from J; bases unmatched to any gene: 4. CDR1 and CDR2 (germline): MNHEY, SMNVEV (reference sequence). The receptor comes from a human donor. What was sequenced was thymocytes. The chain employs TRBV27 and TRBJ2-4; 8 nucleotides line up with TRBD2. The CDR3 loop reads CASSPPGGAKNIQYF. In DNA, the CDR3 is TGTGCCAGCAGTCCGCCGGGGGGGGCCAAAAACATTCAGTACTTC.